A single count supports the clone carrying this T cell receptor beta chain. Its antigen is not identified. The data derive from a study of cytomegalovirus exposure and HLA in healthy donors. The study's findings and limits: In a later analysis, at a false discovery rate of 0.05, some 15,000 TCR beta sequences were associated with HLA alleles.

The PCR ran on 60 Vbeta and 13 Jbeta primers. Produced via immunoSEQ multiplex PCR; TCRdb's table is partial and in-frame only. The sample has some 200,000 clones, 75% to 90% seen once; the top ten hold less than 7%. This CDR3 spans 13 amino acids. Germline V CDR1 and CDR2: MRHNA, SNTAGT. Trimming pared 6 bases from V and 5 bases from J, leaving 10 bases between. This receptor was identified in a middle-aged man in good health and CMV-seropositive. The V and J genes are TRBV6-4 and TRBJ1-4; tentatively, D is TRBD1 (5 bases). Material for sequencing was PBMCs. CDR3 bases: TGTGCCAGCAGGGAGGGACCGAATGAAAAACTGTTTTTT. Protein: CASREGPNEKLFF.